One and the same sample provided the 19 T cell receptor beta chains below, sequenced in a study of CD8+CD57+ T cells in acquired aplastic anemia. TCR beta VDJ combinations and CDR3 sequences were profiled from genomic DNA. A single record per CDR3 protein comes from TCRdb applying MiXCR to the reads. The table includes some 47,000 distinct CDR3 sequences, about 73% detected once. The sample comprised sorted CD4+, CD8+, or CD8+CD57+ T cells (not recorded which) from PBMCs. The receptors were sampled from a human donor in good health, serving as a control.

The chain joins TRBV10-2 to TRBJ2-7, with D tentatively TRBD2 (5 bases). Trimming took 2 bases from V and 1 from J, leaving 6 bases between them. This CDR3 contains 13 residues. Germline V gene lookup returns CDR1 WSHSY and CDR2 SAAADI. This chain's CDR3 is CASSERGSYEQYF. In DNA form, the CDR3 reads TGCGCCAGCAGTGAGCGGGGATCCTACGAGCAGTACTTC.

This chain links TRBV6-1 with TRBJ1-2, with D tentatively TRBD1 (5 bases). The germline gives CDR1 MNHNS, CDR2 SASEGT. Trimming stripped 6 bases from V and 7 bases from J, with 15 bases between. The CDR3 is 13 amino acids. As DNA, the CDR3 is TGTGCCAGCAGCCCCAGGGAATTTAGTGGCTACACCTTC. It specifies CASSPREFSGYTF.

The chain couples TRBV19 to TRBJ2-5; 9 nucleotides agree with TRBD1. This CDR3 is 18 amino acids long. The J segment lost 0 bases and the V segment lost 9 bases, leaving 17 bases of the junction unmatched. CDR1 and CDR2 from the germline V gene are LNHDA and SQIVND (reference sequence). The CDR3 bases are TGTGCCAGCGGGAAAGGAAAAAGCGGACAGGGGAACCAAGAGACCCAGTACTTC. This codes for CASGKGKSGQGNQETQYF.

The table lists this clonotype with many counts. The V gene is TRBV20-1, the J gene TRBJ1-2, with D perhaps TRBD1 (5 bases). There are 15 residues in the CDR3. Between the trimmed V and J ends, which lost 0 bases and 2 bases, there was a span of 13 bases. Germline V CDR1 and CDR2: DFQATT, SNEGSKA (reference sequence). This chain's CDR3 is CSARDFKQENYGYTF. The CDR3 DNA reads as TGCAGTGCTAGAGATTTCAAACAGGAGAACTATGGCTACACCTTC.

The chain joins TRBV29-1 to TRBJ1-1; TRBD1 might be the D (5 bases). V lost 4 bases to trimming and J lost 4 bases, with 16 bases between them. The germline CDR1 and CDR2 sequences are SQVTM and ANQGSEA. This CDR3 has 14 amino acids. CDR3 protein: CSVGEGRGGTEAFF. The CDR3 bases are TGCAGCGTTGGCGAGGGGCGAGGAGGCACTGAAGCTTTCTTT. Drawing the rest from reference TRBV29-1 and TRBJ1-1, the complete variable domain is SAVISQKPSRDICQRGTSLTIQCQVDSQVTMMFWYRQQPGQSLTLIATANQGSEATYESGFVIDKFPISRPNLTFSTLTVSNMSPEDSSIYLCSVGEGRGGTEAFFGQGTRLTVV.

Judged by abundance, this clonotype is medium-sized. The chain couples TRBV19 to TRBJ1-1; 7 nucleotides match TRBD1. CDR3 size: 15 residues. Trimming cost V 1 base and J 0 bases; bases outside gene matches: 2. Germline loops: CDR1 LNHDA, CDR2 SQIVND (reference sequence). CDR3 sequence (DNA): TGTGCCAGTAGTATAGCGACAGGGTTGAACACTGAAGCTTTCTTT. Its translation is CASSIATGLNTEAFF.

A word on this clonotype: At one of its ends the junction is not consistent with the germline gene, which may arise from a read error. This chain links TRBV24-1 with TRBJ2-1, with D possibly being TRBD1 (5 bases). Germline CDR1 KGHDR, CDR2 SFDVKD. CDR3 length: 13 residues. The CDR3 DNA sequence: TGTGCCACCAGTGATTTCACAGGCAATGAGCAGTCCTTC. This translates into CATSDFTGNEQSF.

The chain is built from TRBV27 and TRBJ2-7, with TRBD1 matching over 9 bases. The CDR3 spans 15 residues. Germline loops: CDR1 MNHEY, CDR2 SMNVEV (reference sequence). V trimming: 6 bases; J trimming: 5 bases; junction bases outside the gene matches: 11. The CDR3 sequence: CASSYSRDRAHEQYF. CDR3 DNA: TGTGCCAGCAGCTACTCCCGGGACAGGGCCCACGAGCAGTACTTC.

V and J are TRBV10-2 and TRBJ2-7, with TRBD2 matching over 15 bases. This CDR3 is built from 15 residues. Per germline, CDR1 WSHSY and CDR2 SAAADI. The trim removed 6 bases at V and 4 bases at J, leaving 4 bases unmatched. The CDR3 loop is CASRGLAGGPYEQYF. CDR3 nucleotide sequence: TGCGCCAGCAGAGGACTAGCGGGAGGGCCATACGAGCAGTACTTC.

This chain links TRBV6-5 with TRBJ2-7; 11 positions match TRBD2. V shed 2 bases and J 3 bases; nucleotides not matched to a gene: 3. Germline lookup yields CDR1 MNHEY and CDR2 SVGAGI. The CDR3 totals 15 residues. CDR3 sequence reads: CASSYGGTSGYEQYF. The DNA of the CDR3 is TGTGCCAGCAGTTACGGCGGGACTAGCGGCTACGAGCAGTACTTC.

The chain is built from TRBV3-1 and TRBJ1-1; a weak D match, TRBD1 (5 bases). The CDR3 extends over 13 amino acids. Trimming cost V 7 bases and J 3 bases, with 12 bases left between them. The V gene's germline CDR1 is LGHDT and CDR2 YNNKEL (reference sequence). In DNA form, the CDR3 reads TGTGCCAGCACCCAGGGTTCTCACACTGAAGCTTTCTTT. It codes for CASTQGSHTEAFF.

The chain couples TRBV2 to TRBJ2-1; D is perhaps TRBD2 (6 bases). CDR3 length: 15 amino acids. The germline CDR1 and CDR2 sequences are SNHLY and FYNNEI. The V end lost 6 bases, the J end lost 7 bases, and 19 bases lay between the germline ends. CDR3: CASRSWRGPGNEQFF. The CDR3, as DNA: TGTGCCAGCAGGTCATGGCGGGGACCCGGTAATGAGCAGTTCTTC.

The chain uses TRBV29-1 and TRBJ1-1; D is ambiguous. V was shortened by 7 bases and J by 1 base, with 10 bases between the two germline ends. The CDR3 is made up of 12 amino acids. Germline CDR1 is SQVTM and CDR2 is ANQGSEA. The CDR3 protein is CSALHTNTEAFF. The CDR3 nucleotides read TGCAGCGCCCTACACACGAACACTGAAGCTTTCTTT.

There are a few counts of this clonotype. V is TRBV10-3 and J is TRBJ1-6; D possibly corresponds to TRBD1 (6 bases). This CDR3 contains 13 residues. Trimming took off 3 bases at V and 11 bases at J, with 11 bases between the two ends. Germline V gene data show CDR1 as ENHRY and CDR2 as SYGVKD. This CDR3 is CAISDPGGTPLHF. Written as DNA, the CDR3 is TGTGCCATCAGTGATCCGGGGGGCACACCCCTCCACTTT.

This clonotype was counted once. V is TRBV25-1 and J is TRBJ2-7, with TRBD2 identical over 14 bases. The germline V gene has CDR1 MGHDK and CDR2 SYGVNS. J was trimmed by 6 bases and V by 3 bases; bases with no gene match: 7. This CDR3 is built from 16 residues. CDR3 DNA: TGTGCCAGCAGTGAGGTGGGACTAGCGGGGGACTCCGAGCAGTACTTC. It codes for CASSEVGLAGDSEQYF.

The CDR3 protein is CSVDEGGGYGYTF. The CDR3 nucleotides read TGCAGCGTTGACGAGGGGGGGGGCTATGGCTACACCTTC. The genes are TRBV29-1 and TRBJ1-2; possible D gene TRBD1, 6 bases. The length of the CDR3 is 13 residues. Between the trimmed V and J ends, which lost 3 bases and 4 bases, there was a span of 12 bases. Germline CDR1 SQVTM, CDR2 ANQGSEA. Drawing the rest from reference TRBV29-1 and TRBJ1-2, the complete variable domain is SAVISQKPSRDICQRGTSLTIQCQVDSQVTMMFWYRQQPGQSLTLIATANQGSEATYESGFVIDKFPISRPNLTFSTLTVSNMSPEDSSIYLCSVDEGGGYGYTFGSGTRLTVV.

The V and J genes are TRBV20-1 and TRBJ2-1, with no clear D. The CDR3 contains 10 residues. V lost 7 bases to trimming and J lost 10 bases, with 11 bases between them. CDR1 is DFQATT, CDR2 SNEGSKA, per germline (reference sequence). The CDR3 loop is CSVAYGEQFF. CDR3 DNA sequence: TGCAGTGTCGCCTACGGGGAGCAGTTCTTC.

A few counts support this clonotype. J is TRBJ2-3 and V is TRBV24-1, with D possibly matching TRBD2 (6 bases). The CDR3 length is 12 residues. Deletions cut 4 bases from V and 6 bases from J, with 7 bases between. CDR1 is KGHDR and CDR2 is SFDVKD in the germline V gene. DNA of the CDR3: TGTGCCACCAGTGACGGGACTGATACGCAGTATTTT. This gives the protein CATSDGTDTQYF.

The rearrangement links TRBV29-1 to TRBJ2-7; D might be TRBD2 (5 bases). The CDR3 is 13 residues long. The ends were cut back, 7 bases at V and 0 bases at J, with 13 bases in the middle. Germline CDR1 is SQVTM and CDR2 is ANQGSEA. In DNA, the CDR3 is TGCAGCGCCAAACAGCGGTACTCCTACGAGCAGTACTTC. As protein: CSAKQRYSYEQYF.